This T cell receptor (beta chain) appears in the sequencing data of a study of radiotherapy plus CTLA-4 blockade in lung cancer. Treatment of patients with chemo-refractory metastatic non-small-cell lung cancer consisted of focal radiation plus CTLA-4 blockade with ipilimumab. Profiled with immunoSEQ multiplex PCR; TCRdb holds only in-frame clones, not every one. The table records just over 35,000 clones, 85% of them present only once. This clone came up once. Sequenced material: peripheral blood, taken from a patient treated with radiotherapy plus ipilimumab. This TCR came from a human donor with non-small cell lung cancer who had stable disease on radiotherapy plus ipilimumab.

The CDR3 sequence: CSAATLGQFGEQFF. The CDR3 DNA reads as TGCAGCGCCGCGACCCTGGGCCAGTTTGGTGAGCAGTTCTTC. The chain recombines TRBV29-1 with TRBJ2-1; D is uncertain. The CDR3 has 14 residues. Germline-derived CDR1 and CDR2 are SQVTM and ANQGSEA. V lost 7 bases and J 9 bases, leaving 22 bases between the germline ends.